This TCR beta chain was documented in a study of T cell repertoires in cytomegalovirus infection. The overall study: The study used recently identified HLA-C-restricted and well-studied HLA-B-restricted CMV epitopes. CMV infection and matching HLA type were both indicated by public TCR beta signatures.

Study-wide results and caveats: Ex vivo responses were dominated by HLA-C-restricted CMV-specific TCR beta clonotypes. Of the TCR beta families, the public ones yielded a cumulative frequency that identified carriers of CMV plus the relevant HLA.

Germline CDR1 reads SEHNR; CDR2 reads FQNEAQ (reference sequence). This CDR3 comprises 13 residues. A word on this clonotype: Its specificity is not known. This may arise from a read error, as a much more abundant clone is one base away.

One entry per CDR3 protein, called by TCRdb with MiXCR from the reads. The repertoire holds approximately 730,000 distinct CDR3 sequences, with roughly a third as singletons. The V and J genes are TRBV7-9 and TRBJ1-2; D is unresolved. This receptor was obtained from a human donor in good health (CMV status not recorded). Some clones in this sample may be carry-over from other donors' samples. Sequenced material: cultured PBMCs, taken from culture after CMV antigen stimulation. CDR3 region: CASSAPNLSGYNF. CDR3 sequence (DNA): TGTGCCAGCAGCGCCCCTAATCTCTCGGGCTACAACTTC.